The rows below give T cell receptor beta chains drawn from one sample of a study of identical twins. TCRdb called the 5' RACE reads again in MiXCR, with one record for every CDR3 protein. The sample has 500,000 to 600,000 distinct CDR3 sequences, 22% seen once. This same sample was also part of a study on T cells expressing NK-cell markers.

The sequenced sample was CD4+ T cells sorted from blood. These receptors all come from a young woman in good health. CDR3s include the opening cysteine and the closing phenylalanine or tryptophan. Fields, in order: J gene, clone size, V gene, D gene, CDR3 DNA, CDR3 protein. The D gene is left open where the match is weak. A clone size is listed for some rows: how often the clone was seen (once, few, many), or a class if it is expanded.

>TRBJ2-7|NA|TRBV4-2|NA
TGTGCCAGCAGACACAATGTGGGGGAATACGAGCAGTACTTC
CASRHNVGEYEQYF
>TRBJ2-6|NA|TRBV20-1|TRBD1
TGCAGTGCTAAGCCGGGACAGGAGGCCAACGTCCTGACTTTC
CSAKPGQEANVLTF
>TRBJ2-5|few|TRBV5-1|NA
TGCGCCAGCAGGGACAGTCAGACCCAGTACTTC
CASRDSQTQYF
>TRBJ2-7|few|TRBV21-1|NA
TGTGCCAGCATCAAATTCCGCCCTTCTAGCGCCAGCTCCTACGAGCAGTACTTC
CASIKFRPSSASSYEQYF
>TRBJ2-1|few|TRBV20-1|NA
TGCAGTGCTAGTATTGGGGGGCGTAATGAGCAGTTCTTC
CSASIGGRNEQFF
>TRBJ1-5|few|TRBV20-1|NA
TGCAGTGCTAGAGACCGCCCATTGGGGCGAGGTCAGCCCCAGCATTTT
CSARDRPLGRGQPQHF
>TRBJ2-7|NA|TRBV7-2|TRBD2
TGTGCCAGCAGCTTAGCGGCGGGAGGGAGCTCCTACGAGCAGTACTTC
CASSLAAGGSSYEQYF
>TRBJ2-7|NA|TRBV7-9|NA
TGTGCCAGCCTCCGACACCCTTACTCCTACGAGCAGTACTTC
CASLRHPYSYEQYF
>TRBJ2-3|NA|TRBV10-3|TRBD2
TGTGCCATCAGTGAGTCGGTTAGCGGGAGCGCAGATACGCAGTATTTT
CAISESVSGSADTQYF
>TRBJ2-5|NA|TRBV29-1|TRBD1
TGCAGCGTTGAAGATCGGGGGACAGGAGAGACCCAGTACTTC
CSVEDRGTGETQYF
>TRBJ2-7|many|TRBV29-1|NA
TGCAGCGTTGAAAAGGACCACGAGCAGTACTTC
CSVEKDHEQYF
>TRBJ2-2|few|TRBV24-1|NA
TGTGCCACCAGTGACCCGCGGAGGGAAGGCACCGGGGAGCTGTTTTTT
CATSDPRREGTGELFF
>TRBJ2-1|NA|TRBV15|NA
TGTGCCACCAGCAGAGCGGGCGGATCCTACAATGAGCAGTTCTTC
CATSRAGGSYNEQFF
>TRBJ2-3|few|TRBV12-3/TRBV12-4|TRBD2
TGTGCCAGCAGCGGACTAGGTAGGGATACGCAGTATTTT
CASSGLGRDTQYF
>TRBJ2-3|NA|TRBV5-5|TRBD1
TGTGCCAGCAGCCAAGGACAGGGTTTGGGTACAGATACGCAGTATTTT
CASSQGQGLGTDTQYF
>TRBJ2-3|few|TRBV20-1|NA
TGCAGTGCTAGACCCAACGGGGCAGATACGCAGTATTTT
CSARPNGADTQYF
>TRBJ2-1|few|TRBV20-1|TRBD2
TGCAGTGCTGTAGCGGGAGGGCCCGATGAGCAGTTCTTC
CSAVAGGPDEQFF
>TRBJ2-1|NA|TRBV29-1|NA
TGCAGCGTTGTCTGGTTGGAGACTGTCAATGAGCAGTTCTTC
CSVVWLETVNEQFF
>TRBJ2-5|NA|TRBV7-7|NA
TGTGCTAGCAGCCCGCCTATAGGTTGGGATCAAGAGACCCAGTACTTC
CASSPPIGWDQETQYF
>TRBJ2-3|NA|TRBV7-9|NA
TGTGCCAGCACCCCTTCAAGTACAGATACGCAGTATTTT
CASTPSSTDTQYF
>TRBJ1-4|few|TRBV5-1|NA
TGCGCCAGCAGCTTGGGGGAGCTGAGTGAAAAACTGTTTTTT
CASSLGELSEKLFF
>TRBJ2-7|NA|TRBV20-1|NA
TGCAGTGCCACTTCGGGGGGCGACGAGCAGTACTTC
CSATSGGDEQYF
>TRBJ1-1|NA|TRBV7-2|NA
TGTGCCAGCAGCTTCGGGGGAGGGCGGAACACTGAAGCTTTCTTT
CASSFGGGRNTEAFF
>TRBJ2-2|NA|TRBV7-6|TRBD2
TGTGCCAGCAGCGGCCGACTAGCGGACCACACCGGGGAGCTGTTTTTT
CASSGRLADHTGELFF
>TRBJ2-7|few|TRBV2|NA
TGTGCCAGCAGTTTTCACCACGAGCAGTACTTC
CASSFHHEQYF
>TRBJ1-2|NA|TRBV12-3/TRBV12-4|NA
TGTGCCAGCAGCTACGGGACTGCCAACTATGGCTACACCTTC
CASSYGTANYGYTF
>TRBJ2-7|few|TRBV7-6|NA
TGTGCCAGCAGCTTAGATGTCCAAACCTACGAGCAGTACTTC
CASSLDVQTYEQYF
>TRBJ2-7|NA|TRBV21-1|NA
TGTGCCAGCAGCAAAGACTCGACAGGGGTAACTGGTGAGCAGTACTTC
CASSKDSTGVTGEQYF
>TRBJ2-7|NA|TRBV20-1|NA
TGCAGTGCTAACGATCAGGGAACCTACGAGCAGTACTTC
CSANDQGTYEQYF
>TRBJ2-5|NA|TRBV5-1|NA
TGCGCCAGCAGCTTGCCAGGAGTTCGTGAGACCCAGTACTTC
CASSLPGVRETQYF
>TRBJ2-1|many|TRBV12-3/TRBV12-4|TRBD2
TGTGCCAGCAGTTTAGGCGGGAGAAGCGAGCAGTTCTTC
CASSLGGRSEQFF
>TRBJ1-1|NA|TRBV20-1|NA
TGCAGTGCTAGAGATCGGTTGTCTGAAGCTTTCTTT
CSARDRLSEAFF
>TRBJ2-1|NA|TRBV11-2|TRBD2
TGTGCCTCCCGCGGGGAGCGGGGTGGTAATGAGCAGTTCTTC
CASRGERGGNEQFF
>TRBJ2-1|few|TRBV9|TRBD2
TGTGCCAGCAGCGTCGGCGGGGGGGTCTACAATGAGCAGTTCTTC
CASSVGGGVYNEQFF
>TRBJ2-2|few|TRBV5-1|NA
TGCGCCAGCAGCGCATCTGTGGGGATCCGGGAGCTGTTTTTT
CASSASVGIRELFF
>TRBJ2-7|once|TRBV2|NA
TGTGCCAGCAGTCGTATGGCCTACGAGCAGTACTTC
CASSRMAYEQYF
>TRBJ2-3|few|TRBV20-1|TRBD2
TGCAGTGCTACCGACCCGGGGGGGGTGGCAGATACGCAGTATTTT
CSATDPGGVADTQYF
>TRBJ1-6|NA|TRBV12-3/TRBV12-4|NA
TGTGCCAGCAGTTTGATAGGGGCCAATTCACCCCTCCACTTT
CASSLIGANSPLHF
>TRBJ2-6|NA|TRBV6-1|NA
TGTGCCAGCATCGAAGGTTGGAGCTCTGGGGCCAACGTCCTGACTTTC
CASIEGWSSGANVLTF
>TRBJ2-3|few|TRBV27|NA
TGTGCCAGCAGTTTTACAGGTACCACAGATACGCAGTATTTT
CASSFTGTTDTQYF
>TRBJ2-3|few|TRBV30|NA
TGTGCCTGGCGGTACTCGGGGCTAGATACGCAGTATTTT
CAWRYSGLDTQYF